The sequence of this TCR beta chain was determined in a study of T cells in Graves' hyperthyroidism and ophthalmopathy. On the basis of clinical symptoms, serum thyroxine and TRAb, thyroid ultrasound and orbital computed tomography, diagnoses were made. Of note for this clonotype: Antigen unknown.

Per the germline V gene, CDR1 is MDHEN and CDR2 is SYDVKM. The V and J ends lost 5 bases and 0 bases, in that order; junction bases with no gene match: 5. CDR3 size: 15 residues. Findings and limits, study-wide: A model of 13 V-J features distinguished ophthalmopathy from stable hyperthyroidism.

Using RNA transcripts as the source, TCR beta CDR3 regions were amplified. Researchers ran a first-round RT-PCR on the TCR CDR3 using the HTBI primer set. TCRdb processed the multiplex PCR reads anew with MiXCR; each CDR3 protein has one entry. The table lists some 500,000 distinct CDR3 sequences, around 24% of them singletons. This clonotype was obtained from a woman younger than 45 with Graves' ophthalmopathy. The sample was blood. The V call is TRBV28, the J call TRBJ1-1, with 8 nucleotides matching TRBD1. The CDR3 protein is CASSPRTGLNTEAFF. For the CDR3, the DNA is TGTGCCAGCAGTCCAAGGACAGGGCTGAACACTGAAGCTTTCTTT.